This TCR beta chain emerged from a study of cytomegalovirus exposure and HLA in healthy donors. Note on this clone: The antigen is unknown.

Clones were read by immunoSEQ multiplex PCR, and TCRdb kept only the in-frame ones, dropping some. The sample records 100,000 to 150,000 clones, approximately 91% being singletons. Trimming cost V 5 bases and J 3 bases; bases outside gene matches: 8. This CDR3 is built from 16 residues. The germline V gene encodes CDR1 SGHNT and CDR2 YENEEA. Study outcomes and limitations: In vitro data verified a few CMV-associated chains as specific for CMV antigens.

The V gene is TRBV11-3, the J gene TRBJ2-3, with TRBD2 matching over 10 bases. The sequencing input was PBMCs. This clonotype originated in a woman under 30 in good health and CMV-seronegative. DNA of the CDR3: TGTGCCAGCAGCCCCATCCTAGCGGGAGTGACAGATACGCAGTATTTT. This gives the protein CASSPILAGVTDTQYF.